One sample yielded the 6 T cell receptor beta chains listed below, sequenced in a study of early T cells in non-severe SARS-CoV-2 infection (TCRdb year 2021). The library came from 5' RACE. TCRdb lists the instrument as NextSeq 500. TCRdb passed the public sequencing reads through fastp at Q25 and MiXCR, retaining productive beta sequences. Each entry is one CDR3 protein sequence, shown with its most common DNA and genes. The sample includes 65,000 to 85,000 distinct CDR3 sequences, with about 13% observed a single time. The ten largest clones add up to around 1.1% of the sample. Sequencing was performed on whole blood. All receptors come from an adult who was a healthcare worker with PCR-confirmed SARS-CoV-2 infection or an uninfected control (not recorded which).

This clonotype was detected ten times or more. The rearrangement links TRBV6-6 to TRBJ1-1, with D tentatively TRBD1 (5 bases). The germline CDR1 and CDR2 sequences are MNHNY and SVGAGI (reference sequence). The V end lost 2 bases, the J end lost 0 bases, and 19 bases lay between the germline ends. The CDR3 length is 18 residues. The DNA for the CDR3 is TGTGCCAGCAGTTACGATAACAGGCCCCTAGTAATGAACACTGAAGCTTTCTTT. Its protein is CASSYDNRPLVMNTEAFF.

This clonotype has more than one count but fewer than ten. The chain is built from TRBV20-1 and TRBJ2-5; D possibly corresponds to TRBD1 (5 bases). The CDR3 extends over 15 amino acids. The V gene lost 0 bases and the J gene lost 5 bases, with 16 bases spanning the gap. CDR1 is DFQATT, CDR2 SNEGSKA, per germline (reference sequence). The CDR3 DNA sequence: TGCAGTGCTAGAGATGGGGCCCAACAGATGGAGACCCAGTACTTC. It codes for CSARDGAQQMETQYF.

This clonotype was picked up a small number of times. An end of the junction differs from the germline gene, which may be a read error. J is TRBJ2-2 and V is TRBV7-7; D ambiguous. Germline V gives CDR1 SSHAT, CDR2 FNYEAQ (reference sequence). There are 13 residues in the CDR3. DNA of the CDR3: TGTGCTAGCAGCTTTTCAAGTACCGGGGAGCTGTTTTTT. This gives the protein CASSFSSTGELFF.

This chain links TRBV15 with TRBJ1-3; 7 nucleotides agree with TRBD1. The germline CDR1 and CDR2 sequences are LNHNV and YYDKDF (reference sequence). This CDR3 contains 15 residues. With V trimmed by 0 bases and J by 4 bases, 3 bases remained unmatched. The CDR3 reads CATSRDRGNGNTIYF. CDR3 sequence (DNA): TGTGCCACCAGCAGAGACAGGGGGAACGGAAACACCATATATTTT.

This clonotype turned up a few times. The V and J genes are TRBV20-1 and TRBJ2-3; 9 nucleotides line up with TRBD2. The CDR3 is made up of 15 amino acids. Germline V CDR1 and CDR2: DFQATT, SNEGSKA (reference sequence). J was trimmed by 0 bases and V by 1 base; bases with no gene match: 2. The CDR3 DNA reads TGCAGTGCTAGAGGGACTAGCGCTAGCACAGATACGCAGTATTTT. Its translation is CSARGTSASTDTQYF.

This clonotype has ten or more counts. The genes are TRBV12-3 or TRBV12-4 and TRBJ1-6; D perhaps matches TRBD1 (5 bases). The CDR3 covers 12 residues. Trimming took off 5 bases at V and 12 bases at J, with 11 bases between the two ends. The chain's CDR3 is CASSPGGLPLHF. CDR3 DNA sequence: TGTGCCAGCAGTCCGGGGGGGTTACCCCTCCACTTT.